Listed below are T cell receptor beta chains from one sample, sequenced in a study of T cells of healthy individuals. TCRdb fed the 5' RACE reads into MiXCR, producing one record per CDR3 protein. The sample has about 96,000 distinct CDR3 sequences, approximately 15% seen once. The receptors were sampled from a human donor in good health. CDR3s include the opening cysteine and the closing phenylalanine or tryptophan. D genes are given only for firm matches. A clone size is listed for some rows: how often the clone was seen (once, few, many), or a class if it is expanded.

J gene | clone size | D gene | V gene | CDR3 DNA | CDR3 protein
TRBJ2-1 | few | - | TRBV27 | TGTGCCAGCAGTTTTCCCAACGAGGGGATCGATGAGCAGTTCTTC | CASSFPNEGIDEQFF
TRBJ1-2 | - | - | TRBV4-2 | TGTGCCAGCAGCTATTTGTTAAACTATGGCTACACCTTC | CASSYLLNYGYTF
TRBJ1-2 | many | TRBD1 | TRBV6-5 | TGTGCCAGCAGTTACTCTTCGACAGGGTGGAGTGGCTACACCTTC | CASSYSSTGWSGYTF
TRBJ1-5 | few | - | TRBV27 | TGTGCCAGCAGTTTACAGAGTGAACAGCCCCAGCATTTT | CASSLQSEQPQHF
TRBJ2-2 | - | - | TRBV12-3/TRBV12-4 | TGTGCCAGTCCTCCAGGGGGGGGAACCGGGGAGCTGTTTTTT | CASPPGGGTGELFF
TRBJ2-1 | - | - | TRBV11-1 | TGTGCCAGCAGCACCCCTCGGAGAGCCTACAATGAGCAGTTCTTC | CASSTPRRAYNEQFF
TRBJ1-5 | many | - | TRBV6-6 | TGTGCCAGCACCCCCTGGGGGAGCAATCAGCCCCAGCATTTT | CASTPWGSNQPQHF
TRBJ1-3 | few | - | TRBV7-2 | TGTGCCAGCAGCTTTCGTGTGGGCAGGGCCTCCTCTGGAAACACCATATATTTT | CASSFRVGRASSGNTIYF
TRBJ2-3 | - | - | TRBV29-1 | TGCAGCGTCGCGGCCCCGGGTGGTGGTACGCAGTATTTT | CSVAAPGGGTQYF
TRBJ2-3 | - | TRBD2 | TRBV20-1 | TGCAGTGCCAGCCCAGGCTTTAGCGGGGGGGCAACGGATACGCAGTATTTT | CSASPGFSGGATDTQYF
TRBJ1-6 | many | TRBD1 | TRBV25-1 | TGTGCCAGCAGTGATACAGGGGTTTCACCCCTCCACTTT | CASSDTGVSPLHF
TRBJ2-1 | many | TRBD2 | TRBV29-1 | TGCAGCGTTGGGGTAGCGGGGGGCCTCTACAATGAGCAGTTCTTC | CSVGVAGGLYNEQFF
TRBJ2-2 | - | TRBD1 | TRBV7-7 | TGTGCTAGCAGCGGGACAGGGACGAACACCGGGGAGCTGTTTTTT | CASSGTGTNTGELFF
TRBJ2-3 | few | TRBD2 | TRBV12-3/TRBV12-4 | TGTGCCAGCACTCAGCGGGGCCGCCCCACAGATACGCAGTATTTT | CASTQRGRPTDTQYF
TRBJ2-5 | - | - | TRBV27 | TGTGCCAGCAGTTTAGGGGTCCGGGGGACCCAGTACTTC | CASSLGVRGTQYF
TRBJ2-7 | - | - | TRBV18 | TGTGCCAGCTCACCACCGGGTAGGGGAGACTACGAGCAGTACTTC | CASSPPGRGDYEQYF
TRBJ2-7 | - | TRBD2 | TRBV4-2 | TGTGCCAGCAGCCAAGGAGGACTAGCGGGAGGGACGTCCTACGAGCAGTACTTC | CASSQGGLAGGTSYEQYF
TRBJ1-6 | - | - | TRBV6-2/TRBV6-3 | TGTGCCAGCAGTTTACAGGGAAGGAATTCACCCCTCCACTTT | CASSLQGRNSPLHF